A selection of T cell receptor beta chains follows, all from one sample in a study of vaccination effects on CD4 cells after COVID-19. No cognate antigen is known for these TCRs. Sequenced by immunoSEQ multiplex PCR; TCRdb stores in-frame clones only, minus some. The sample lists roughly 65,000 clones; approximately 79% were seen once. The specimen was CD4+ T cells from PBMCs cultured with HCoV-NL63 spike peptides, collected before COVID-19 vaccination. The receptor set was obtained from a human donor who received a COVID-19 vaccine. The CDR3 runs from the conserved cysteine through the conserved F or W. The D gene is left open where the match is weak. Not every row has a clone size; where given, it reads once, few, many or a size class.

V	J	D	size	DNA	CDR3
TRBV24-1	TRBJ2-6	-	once	TGTGCCATACAGGGACCCGGGTCCTCTGGGGCCAACGTCCTGACTTTC	CAIQGPGSSGANVLTF
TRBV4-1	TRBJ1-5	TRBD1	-	TGCGCCAGCAGCCAAGAGGACAGGGGGCCGTGGCCCCAGCATTTT	CASSQEDRGPWPQHF
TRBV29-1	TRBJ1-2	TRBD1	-	TGCAGCGTTGGGACAGGGCCCTCTAACTATGGCTACACCTTC	CSVGTGPSNYGYTF
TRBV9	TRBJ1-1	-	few	TGTGCCAGCAGCGGAAGGGGAGACAAGAGAGCTTTCTTT	CASSGRGDKRAFF
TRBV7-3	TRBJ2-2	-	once	TGTGCCAGCAGCTTAACCGTGGGGAACACCGGGGAGCTGTTTTTT	CASSLTVGNTGELFF
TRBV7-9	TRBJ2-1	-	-	TGTGCCAGCAGCTTAAACATCGGTGAGCAGTTCTTC	CASSLNIGEQFF
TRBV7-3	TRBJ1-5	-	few	TGTGCCAGCAGCCTGGACGGGAGCAATCAGCCCCAGCATTTT	CASSLDGSNQPQHF
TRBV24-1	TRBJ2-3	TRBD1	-	TGTGCCACCAGTTCTACAGGGGGCGCGGGGTATTTT	CATSSTGGAGYF
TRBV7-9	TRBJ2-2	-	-	TGTGCCAGCAGCTCGCGACTTGTAACCGGGGAGCTGTTTTTT	CASSSRLVTGELFF
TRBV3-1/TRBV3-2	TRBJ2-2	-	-	TGTGCCAGCAGACGGGACAATCCGAACACCGGGGAGCTGTTTTTT	CASRRDNPNTGELFF
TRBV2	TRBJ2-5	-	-	TGTGCCAGCAGTTTGGAGACCCAGTACTTC	CASSLETQYF
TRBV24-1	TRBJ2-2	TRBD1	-	TGTGCCACCAGTGACCGCTCCGGGACAGGGACCGGGGAGCTGTTTTTT	CATSDRSGTGTGELFF
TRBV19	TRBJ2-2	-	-	TGTGCCAGTAGTCCCCCGGAAACCGGGGAGCTGTTTTTT	CASSPPETGELFF
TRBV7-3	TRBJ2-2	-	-	TGTGCCAGCAGCATCAACAGGGCCGGGGAGCTGTTTTTT	CASSINRAGELFF
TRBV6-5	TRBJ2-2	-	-	TGTGCCAGCGACAGGAAAAACACCGGGGAGCTGTTTTTT	CASDRKNTGELFF
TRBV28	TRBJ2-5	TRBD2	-	TGTGCCAGCAGTTTATATAGCGGGGGGCGGGAGACCCAGTACTTC	CASSLYSGGRETQYF
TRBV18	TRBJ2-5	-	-	TGTGCCAGCTCACCGTTGGGGACGTCAAAGGAGACCCAGTACTTC	CASSPLGTSKETQYF
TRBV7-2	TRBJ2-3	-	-	TGTGCCAGCAGCGTACAGGGCACAGATACGCAGTATTTT	CASSVQGTDTQYF
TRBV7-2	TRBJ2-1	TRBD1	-	TGTGCCAGCAGCTTAGCGAGGGACAGATACAACAATGAGCAGTTCTTC	CASSLARDRYNNEQFF
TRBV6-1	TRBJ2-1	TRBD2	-	TGTGCCAGCAGTGTAGCGGGGGGGCCGGGCAATGAGCAGTTCTTC	CASSVAGGPGNEQFF
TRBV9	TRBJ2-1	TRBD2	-	TGTGCCAGCAGCGTAGATAGCGGGAGCTACAATGAGCAGTTCTTC	CASSVDSGSYNEQFF
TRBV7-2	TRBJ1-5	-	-	TGTGCCAGCAGCCTCGGGGTGAGGAGCAATCAGCCCCAGCATTTT	CASSLGVRSNQPQHF
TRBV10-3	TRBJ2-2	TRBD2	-	TGTGCCACCAGGGTTAGCGGGGGGAAAAACACCGGGGAGCTGTTTTTT	CATRVSGGKNTGELFF
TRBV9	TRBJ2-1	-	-	TGTGCCAGCAGCCCGAGACCTGGGGATGAGCAGTTCTTC	CASSPRPGDEQFF
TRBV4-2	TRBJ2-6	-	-	TGTGCCAGCAGCCAAATTGGGGAGGGGGAATTCTCTGGGGCCAACGTCCTGACTTTC	CASSQIGEGEFSGANVLTF
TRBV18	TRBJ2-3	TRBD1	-	TGTGCCAGCTCACACGGGACAGGGAGCACAGATACGCAGTATTTT	CASSHGTGSTDTQYF
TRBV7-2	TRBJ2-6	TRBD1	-	TGTGCCAGCAGCACGACAGGGGGGAGCTCTGGGGCCAACGTCCTGACTTTC	CASSTTGGSSGANVLTF
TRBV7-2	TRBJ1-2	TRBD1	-	TGTGCCAGCAGCCAATCCTTAACAGGGGCCGCCTACTATGGCTACACCTTC	CASSQSLTGAAYYGYTF
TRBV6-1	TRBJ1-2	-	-	TGTGCCAGCAGTGAAAGGGGCGGGAATTATGGCTACACCTTC	CASSERGGNYGYTF
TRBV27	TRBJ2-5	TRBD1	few	TGTGCCAGCAGTTTATTACAGGGGGCAAAAGAGACCCAGTACTTC	CASSLLQGAKETQYF
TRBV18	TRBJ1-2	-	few	TGTGCCAGCTCACCCTTAGAGGGAGGCTATGGCTACACCTTC	CASSPLEGGYGYTF
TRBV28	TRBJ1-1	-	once	TGTGCCACCCATTCTCCGGGACGGACGAACACTGAAGCTTTCTTT	CATHSPGRTNTEAFF
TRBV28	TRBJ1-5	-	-	TGTGCCAGCACCCCCCGGGGCCAGGGGAGAAATCAGCCCCAGCATTTT	CASTPRGQGRNQPQHF
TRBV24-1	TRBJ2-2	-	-	TGTGCCACCAGTGACCCTACGGCAGGGGAAGGGGAGCTGTTTTTT	CATSDPTAGEGELFF
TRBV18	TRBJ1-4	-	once	TGTGCCAGCTCACCTCCGGGGGGTGAAAAACTGTTTTTT	CASSPPGGEKLFF
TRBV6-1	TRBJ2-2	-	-	TGTGCCAGCAGTGAACAGGGGTTCACCGGGGAGCTGTTTTTT	CASSEQGFTGELFF
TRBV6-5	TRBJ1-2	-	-	TGTGCCAGCAACCAAGGGAGGTTGGGGGCTGGCTACACCTTC	CASNQGRLGAGYTF
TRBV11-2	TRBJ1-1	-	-	TGTGCCAGCAGCTTAGCAGGTAGCCTGAACACTGAAGCTTTCTTT	CASSLAGSLNTEAFF